This is a list of T cell receptor beta chains from one sample in a study of T cells in Graves' hyperthyroidism and ophthalmopathy. TCRdb called the multiplex PCR reads again in MiXCR, with one record for every CDR3 protein. The sample shows 300,000 to 350,000 distinct CDR3 sequences, about 14% of them seen only once. Sequencing was performed on blood. These receptors came from a woman aged 25 to 39 with Graves' hyperthyroidism. Each CDR3 is given with its conserved first and last residue. The D gene is left open where the match is weak. Where a row states a size, it is once, few, many or the class of an expanded clone; other rows omit it.

abundance	d_gene	j_gene	v_gene	CDR3nt	CDR3aa
NA	NA	TRBJ1-5	TRBV18	TGTGCCAGCTCACGCGGACACACGTATCAGCCCCAGCATTTT	CASSRGHTYQPQHF
NA	NA	TRBJ2-5	TRBV6-2/TRBV6-3	TGTGCCAGCAGTTACGCCGAGTTAGAGACCCAGTACTTC	CASSYAELETQYF
NA	TRBD1	TRBJ1-2	TRBV28	TGTGCCAGCAGCTCCACGGACAGGATATATGGCTACACCTTC	CASSSTDRIYGYTF
NA	NA	TRBJ2-5	TRBV20-1	TGCAGTGCTTCTGACGCTGATCTGGGGACCCAGCACTTC	CSASDADLGTQHF
many	NA	TRBJ2-1	TRBV28	TGTGCCAGCAGTTTATGGGAAAGGTGGTTCTTC	CASSLWERWFF
many	NA	TRBJ1-4	TRBV28	TGTGCCAGCAGTTTCACTGGAGACGGGGGAACTAATGAAAAACTGTTTTTT	CASSFTGDGGTNEKLFF
many	NA	TRBJ2-7	TRBV12-3/TRBV12-4	TGTGCCAGCAGTTTAGCGAGGCGGGTGGGCTCCTACGAGCAGTACTTC	CASSLARRVGSYEQYF
NA	TRBD1	TRBJ1-5	TRBV19	TGTGCCAGTACCGGATCACAGGGGCCGGGAGTCAATCAGCCCCAGCATTTT	CASTGSQGPGVNQPQHF
many	NA	TRBJ2-7	TRBV5-1	TGCGCCAGCAGCTTGGAAACATTTTCCTACGAGCAGTACTTC	CASSLETFSYEQYF
few	NA	TRBJ1-4	TRBV7-6	TGTGCCAGCAGCACCGGGACGTTGGAAAAACTGTTTTTT	CASSTGTLEKLFF
NA	TRBD2	TRBJ2-1	TRBV6-1	TGTGCCAGCATCTCGACTAGCGGGGGCAATGAGCAGTTCTTC	CASISTSGGNEQFF
many	NA	TRBJ2-3	TRBV28	TGTGCCAGCAGTTTAACGTTGCGGGGCCCAGATACGCAGTATTTT	CASSLTLRGPDTQYF
many	NA	TRBJ1-6	TRBV12-3/TRBV12-4	TGTGCCAGCAGTTTAAACCCAGCGCCAAGCTTTAATTCACCCCTCCACTTT	CASSLNPAPSFNSPLHF
few	NA	TRBJ1-1	TRBV5-6	TGTGCCAGCAGCTTGGGGGTTCAGAACACTGAAGCTTTCTTT	CASSLGVQNTEAFF
few	NA	TRBJ2-3	TRBV6-1	TGTGCCAGCAAACGGTGGCCAGATACGCAGTATTTT	CASKRWPDTQYF
NA	TRBD1	TRBJ1-3	TRBV5-6	TGTGCCAGCAGCCGACAGGGAACTGGAAACACCATATATTTT	CASSRQGTGNTIYF
many	TRBD1	TRBJ1-6	TRBV7-2	TGTGCCAGCAGCGCTGGGACAGCTAATTCACCCCTCCACTTT	CASSAGTANSPLHF
many	NA	TRBJ1-1	TRBV14	TGTGCCAGCAGCCAAGGGGGATCAGCGTCTGAAGCTTTCTTT	CASSQGGSASEAFF
few	TRBD1	TRBJ2-3	TRBV30	TGTGCCTGGAGCCCGGGACAGGATTATACGCAGTATTTT	CAWSPGQDYTQYF
few	NA	TRBJ2-6	TRBV19	TGTGCCAGTACTTTAGAGGGACTCGCTGGGGCCAACGTCCTGACTTTC	CASTLEGLAGANVLTF
many	TRBD1	TRBJ1-2	TRBV20-1	TGCAGTGCGCTGACAGGGAGGTTAAAGGGCTACACCTTC	CSALTGRLKGYTF
few	NA	TRBJ2-2	TRBV30	TGTGCCTGGGCAACGTCCTCTCGAGGCCTTGCGGAGCTGTTTTTT	CAWATSSRGLAELFF
many	NA	TRBJ2-1	TRBV15	TGTGCCACCAGCAGAGATCGAGGGGTAAGGAATGAGCAGTTCTTC	CATSRDRGVRNEQFF
NA	TRBD2	TRBJ2-1	TRBV12-3/TRBV12-4	TGTGCCAGCAGGAAACGAGCGGGAGAGACCTACAATGAGCAGTTCTTC	CASRKRAGETYNEQFF
many	TRBD1	TRBJ1-1	TRBV2	TGTGCCAGCAGGTATCAGGGGGCTGAAGCTTTCTTT	CASRYQGAEAFF
NA	NA	TRBJ2-1	TRBV28	TGTGCCAGCAGTTTCGGCTTAAATGAGCAGTTCTTC	CASSFGLNEQFF
many	TRBD2	TRBJ2-2	TRBV6-2/TRBV6-3	TGTGCCAGCAATCTAGCGGGATACGGGGAGCTGTTTTTT	CASNLAGYGELFF
NA	TRBD2	TRBJ2-3	TRBV6-1	TGTGCCAGCACCGATCCGACTAGCGGGAGTGCAGATACGCAGTATTTT	CASTDPTSGSADTQYF
few	NA	TRBJ1-1	TRBV7-3	TGTGCCAGCAGCTTAAACGGCTGGGATAAGGGCACTGAAGCTTTCTTT	CASSLNGWDKGTEAFF
many	TRBD1	TRBJ1-1	TRBV6-5	TGTGCCAGCAGTTACTCGCGGGGGACAGCTCCTGAAGCTTTCTTT	CASSYSRGTAPEAFF